A single sample gave rise to the 10 T cell receptor beta chains below, sequenced in a study of T-cell memory formation after mild COVID-19. One entry per CDR3 protein, called by TCRdb with MiXCR from the 5' RACE reads. The repertoire has about 440,000 distinct CDR3 sequences, roughly 20% of them found once; the top ten carry 7.5% to 9.5%. The sample comprised PBMCs or a T cell subset sorted from them (not recorded which). These receptors all come from an adult woman who had mild COVID-19 (a few samples of this study predate the infection). Cell type and time point are not known.

The chain links TRBV20-1 to TRBJ2-7, with a possible D match to TRBD1 (5 bases). Germline-derived CDR1 and CDR2 are DFQATT and SNEGSKA (reference sequence). This CDR3 contains 13 residues. The V gene lost 8 bases and the J gene lost 0 bases, with 14 bases spanning the gap. CDR3 coding DNA: TGCAGTCCTGCAGGGCTCAGCTCCTACGAGCAGTACTTC. Translating gives CSPAGLSSYEQYF.

This clonotype has only a few counts. The chain has TRBV30 and TRBJ2-5, with TRBD2 matching over 7 bases. The CDR3 has 14 residues. Per the germline V gene, CDR1 is GTSNPN and CDR2 is SVGIG (reference sequence). V shed 3 bases and J 4 bases; nucleotides not matched to a gene: 8. This chain's CDR3 is CAWSLFPGGETQYF. CDR3 in DNA: TGTGCCTGGAGCCTTTTCCCGGGGGGAGAGACCCAGTACTTC. Based on the CDR3 plus reference TRBV30 and TRBJ2-5, the full variable domain is SQTIHQWPATLVQPVGSPLSLECTVEGTSNPNLYWYRQAAGRGLQLLFYSVGIGQISSEVPQNLSASRPQDRQFILSSKKLLLSDSGFYLCAWSLFPGGETQYFGPGTRLLVL.

This clonotype was picked up a small number of times. The V gene is TRBV20-1, the J gene TRBJ1-2; D gene unclear. V was clipped by 3 bases and J by 3 bases, with 11 bases between them. Germline V gene data show CDR1 as DFQATT and CDR2 as SNEGSKA (reference sequence). The CDR3 is 13 amino acids. This CDR3 reads CSASPGGYYGYTF. The CDR3, as DNA: TGCAGTGCTAGCCCCGGTGGGTACTATGGCTACACCTTC.

This clonotype was seen repeatedly, ten times or more. The CDR3 DNA reads as TGTGCCAGCAGTTTAGGACAGGGAGGGCCCACTGAAGCTTTCTTT. Protein product: CASSLGQGGPTEAFF. V is TRBV12-3 or TRBV12-4 and J is TRBJ1-1, with 7 bases that match TRBD1. CDR3 size: 15 residues. V shed 1 base and J 4 bases; nucleotides not matched to a gene: 6.

The chain is built from TRBV4-3 and TRBJ2-2, with TRBD2 matching over 7 bases. V lost 0 bases, J lost 5 bases, and 12 bases stayed unmatched. The CDR3 loop spans 18 amino acids. Germline CDR1 is LGHNA and CDR2 is YSLEER. The CDR3 sequence is CASSQDFPREVPTGELFF. In nucleotides, the CDR3 is TGCGCCAGCAGCCAAGACTTCCCCCGGGAGGTACCGACCGGGGAGCTGTTTTTT.

This clonotype has a handful of counts. The rearrangement uses TRBV20-1 and TRBJ2-1; TRBD2 matches at 8 bases. The germline V gene encodes CDR1 DFQATT and CDR2 SNEGSKA (reference sequence). The CDR3 is 13 amino acids. The J segment lost 2 bases and the V segment lost 3 bases, leaving 0 bases of the junction unmatched. For the CDR3, the DNA is TGCAGTGCTAGCGGGGGGGCCTACAATGAGCAGTTCTTC. Protein product: CSASGGAYNEQFF.

J is TRBJ2-3 and V is TRBV6-4; no clear D. Germline assignment: CDR1 MRHNA and CDR2 SNTAGT. The CDR3 loop spans 14 amino acids. V shed 2 bases and J shed 2 bases, with 8 bases lying between them. Written as DNA, the CDR3 is TGTGCCAGCAGTGACCGGGCCCCCACAGATACGCAGTATTTT. This sequence encodes CASSDRAPTDTQYF.

The chain uses TRBV19 and TRBJ2-7, with 9 bases identical to TRBD1. Germline values: CDR1 LNHDA, CDR2 SQIVND (reference sequence). The CDR3 consists of 15 residues. V shed 7 bases and J 3 bases; nucleotides not matched to a gene: 10. This chain's CDR3 is CASTITGGGYYEQYF. The DNA of the CDR3 is TGTGCCAGTACCATAACAGGGGGCGGTTACTACGAGCAGTACTTC.

This chain links TRBV5-1 with TRBJ1-2, with TRBD1 as a possible D gene (5 bases). The CDR3 sequence is 21 residues long. Deletions cut 0 bases from V and 6 bases from J, with 33 bases between. CDR1 SGHRS and CDR2 YFSETQ come from the germline V gene. CDR3 DNA: TGCGCCAGCAGCTTGGAGGCCAGTGCGGGGACGGTGGGGAAAAGAGGCCATGGCTACACCTTC. It yields the protein CASSLEASAGTVGKRGHGYTF.

This clonotype was seen more than once but under ten times. The CDR3 does not close with the conserved phenylalanine or tryptophan, likely indicating a read error. This chain connects TRBV5-1 to TRBJ1-1; D unresolved. Trimming shortened V by 4 bases and J by 1 base, and 8 bases separated the two germline ends. Germline lookup yields CDR1 SGHRS and CDR2 YFSETQ. The CDR3 has 13 amino acids. The CDR3 protein is CASSTGGNTEAFV. The CDR3 nucleotides are TGCGCCAGCAGCACGGGCGGGAACACTGAAGCTTTCGTT.